This T cell receptor beta chain is drawn from a study of T cells in tumors after PD-1 blockade (dated by TCRdb to about 2019). About the full investigation: Patients with prior checkpoint blockade, systemic immunosuppressant use, or recent radiotherapy or other anti-cancer therapy within 4 weeks were excluded. Patients received pembrolizumab 200 mg every 3 weeks or cemiplimab 350 mg every 2 weeks. While on anti-PD-1 treatment, some of the patients also continued taking daily vismodegib 150 mg. On average, peripheral blood samples yielded fewer than 45,000 unique clonotypes and 95,000 to 140,000 TCR templates (range about 24,000-290,000). The study performed paired single-cell RNA and TCR sequencing on site-matched tumors from BCC or SCC patients before and after anti-PD-1 therapy. To compare blood and tumor clonotypes, bulk TCR sequencing was performed on nine to ten peripheral blood samples from about five patients. RECIST version 1.1 was used to assess clinical response.

The immunoSEQ platform was used to carry out deep TCRbeta sequencing. The authors' pipeline ran thus. Only productive rearrangements were exported from the immunoSEQ Analyzer for downstream analysis. Bulk TCRbeta clonotypes were assigned T cell phenotypes by matching to single-cell RNA+TCR-seq clones sharing the same TCRbeta sequence. Clone enrichment in tumor was calculated as tumor frequency divided by PBMC frequency from bulk TCR sequencing. TCRs were grouped by GLIPH into specificity groups, defined as clusters of distinct TCRs likely recognizing common antigens via shared CDR3 motifs. In TCRdb, the immuneACCESS table is reduced to in-frame sequences with V and J assigned. These tables do not hold every clone; where another copy was compared, an unresolved V gene accounts for under half, and the others remain unexplained. That table supplies the V and J calls and clone size; D and trimming were determined from the DNA. The sample profile shows about 63,000 clones; around 74% of them were found once. Together, the top ten hold 4.7% of the sample.

General study outcomes and caveats: The source of novel T cell clones was not identified, and lymphoid organs or rare unexpanded clones within the tumor or the tumor periphery could be included among the possible sources. About 39% of TCR clonotypes from the tumor were detected in blood, and certain novel exhausted tumor clones were present in blood collected before treatment, which suggests recruitment from the periphery.

As regards this clone: There is no known antigen for this receptor. The junction departs from germline at one end; a sequencing error may be responsible.

The germline V gene encodes CDR1 SGHVS and CDR2 FNYEAQ. Taken from cysteine to phenylalanine, the CDR3 has 12 residues. Only CDR3 DNA is held: 36 bases, read in frame from base 1. According to the study, the label for this sample's time point signals: after anti-PD-1 therapy. Genomic DNA extracted from tumor biopsies or peripheral blood was used for bulk TCRbeta sequencing, with input ranging from about 616 ng to 6,500 ng. Every patient was a poor candidate for surgical resection and had histologically proven advanced or metastatic basal or squamous cell carcinoma. Of the 11 to 12 patients making up the basal cell carcinoma cohort, 7 to 9 underwent bulk tumor TCR sequencing.

The sequence came from a human donor with basal cell carcinoma. Sequencing was performed on PBMCs, taken after anti-PD-1 treatment. Recombination linked TRBV7-6 to TRBJ2-3, and TRBD2 matches 7 of the central bases. Here is the DNA: TGTGCCAGCAGCTTAGAGGGACTATTGTTGGATTTT. It encodes CASSLEGLLLDF. Where the CDR3 stops, the reference TRBV7-6 and TRBJ2-3 genes take over; the full variable domain is GAGVSQSPRYKVTKRGQDVALRCDPISGHVSLYWYRQALGQGPEFLTYFNYEAQQDKSGLPNDRFSAERPEGSISTLTIQRTEQRDSAMYRCASSLEGLLLDFGPGTRLTVL.